The clone carrying this T cell receptor beta chain has at least ten counts. Its antigen is still unknown. This sample stems from a study of T cells in Graves' hyperthyroidism and ophthalmopathy. Whole-study findings and limits: Through a model of 13 V-J features, ophthalmopathy was separated from stable hyperthyroidism. Most thyroid clonotypes expanded above 0.001 appeared in blood too.

CDR1 and CDR2 from the germline V gene are MNHNS and SASEGT. Trimming cost V 2 bases and J 7 bases, with 17 bases left between them. The CDR3 sequence is 15 residues long. Regions amplified from RNA transcripts were the TCR beta CDR3 regions. A first-round RT-PCR of the TCR CDR3 used the HTBI primer set. MiXCR, run by TCRdb on the multiplex PCR reads, gives a single entry per CDR3 protein. This sample has 250,000 to 400,000 distinct CDR3 sequences; around 15% occur once, and the top ten carry roughly 35%. The rearrangement uses TRBV6-1 and TRBJ2-5, with a tentative D call TRBD1 (6 bases). The sequenced sample consisted of blood. This TCR came from a middle-aged woman with Graves' ophthalmopathy. The CDR3 DNA reads as TGTGCCAGCAGTGAACTAACAGGGTCAAGGGGGACCCAGTACTTC. This gives the protein CASSELTGSRGTQYF.